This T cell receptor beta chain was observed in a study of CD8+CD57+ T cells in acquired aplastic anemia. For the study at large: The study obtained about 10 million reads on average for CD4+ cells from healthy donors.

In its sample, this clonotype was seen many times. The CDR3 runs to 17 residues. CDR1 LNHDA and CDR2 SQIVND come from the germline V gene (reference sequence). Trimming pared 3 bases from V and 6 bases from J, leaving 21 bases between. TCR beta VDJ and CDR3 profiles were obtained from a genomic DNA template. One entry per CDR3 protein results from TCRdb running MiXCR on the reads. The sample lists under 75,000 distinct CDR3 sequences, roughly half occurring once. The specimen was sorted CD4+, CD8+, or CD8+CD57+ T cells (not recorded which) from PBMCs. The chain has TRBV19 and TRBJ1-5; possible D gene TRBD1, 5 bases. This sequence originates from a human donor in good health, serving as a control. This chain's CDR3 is CASSISTGGAISQPQHF. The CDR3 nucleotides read TGTGCCAGTAGTATCTCCACAGGAGGGGCGATCTCTCAGCCCCAGCATTTT. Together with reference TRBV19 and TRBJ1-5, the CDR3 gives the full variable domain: DGGITQSPKYLFRKEGQNVTLSCEQNLNHDAMYWYRQDPGQGLRLIYYSQIVNDFQKGDIAEGYSVSREKKESFPLTVTSAQKNPTAFYLCASSISTGGAISQPQHFGDGTRLSIL.